One sample yielded the 2 T cell receptor beta chains listed below, sequenced in a study of CD8 T cells in ankylosing spondylitis. TCRdb re-called the 5' RACE reads through MiXCR, storing one row per CDR3 protein. Found here are 270,000 or so distinct CDR3 sequences, over 15% of them singletons; the top ten hold around 30%. Sequences were obtained from blood, either unsorted or a sorted T cell fraction (not recorded which). Every receptor here comes from a male donor with ankylosing spondylitis or in good health (not recorded which).

This rearrangement joins TRBV6-6 to TRBJ2-7; 10 bases fit TRBD2. V was clipped by 6 bases and J by 5 bases; unmatched bases: 4. This CDR3 is 13 amino acids long. Germline CDR1 is MNHNY and CDR2 is SVGAGI (reference sequence). DNA of the CDR3: TGTGCCAGCAGCTTCGGGACTAGCGACGAGCAGTACTTC. Protein sequence: CASSFGTSDEQYF.

This clonotype came up a few times. One end of the junction is discordant with germline, which a read error may explain. The chain is built from TRBV7-7 and TRBJ2-5; 8 bases fit TRBD2. Germline-derived CDR1 and CDR2 are SSHAT and FNYEAQ (reference sequence). The CDR3 length is 14 residues. The CDR3 protein is CASSPIAGKETQYF. The CDR3 coding sequence is TGTGCTAGCAGCCCCATAGCGGGAAAGGAGACCCAGTACTTC.